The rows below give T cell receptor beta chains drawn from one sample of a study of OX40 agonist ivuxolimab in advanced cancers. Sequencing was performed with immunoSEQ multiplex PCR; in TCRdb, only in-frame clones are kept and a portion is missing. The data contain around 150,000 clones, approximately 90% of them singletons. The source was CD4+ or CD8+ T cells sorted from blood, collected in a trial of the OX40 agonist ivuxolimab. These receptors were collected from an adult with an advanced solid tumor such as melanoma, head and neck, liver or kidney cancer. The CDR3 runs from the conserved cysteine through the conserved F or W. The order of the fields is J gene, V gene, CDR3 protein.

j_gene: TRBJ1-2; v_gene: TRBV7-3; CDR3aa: CASSLLPAGVDHYGYTF
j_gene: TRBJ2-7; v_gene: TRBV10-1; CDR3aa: CGGNEQYF
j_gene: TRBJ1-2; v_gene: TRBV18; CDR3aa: CASSLDSNYGYTF
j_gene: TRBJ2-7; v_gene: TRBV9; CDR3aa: CASSSGEGQSPFEQYF
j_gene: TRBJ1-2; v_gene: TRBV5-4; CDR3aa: CASSPGTGGNYGYTF
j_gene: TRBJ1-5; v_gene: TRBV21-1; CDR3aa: CASSKARSNQPQHF
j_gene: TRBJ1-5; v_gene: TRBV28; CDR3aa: CASRRNSDSQGPQHF
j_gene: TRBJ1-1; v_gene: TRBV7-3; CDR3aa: CASSLTQNTEAFF
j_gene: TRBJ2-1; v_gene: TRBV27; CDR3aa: CASSSGGFLYNEQFF
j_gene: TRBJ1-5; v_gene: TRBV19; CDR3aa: CASTSGQGSNQPQHF
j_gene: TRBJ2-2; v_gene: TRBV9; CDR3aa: CASSLAPLNTGELFF
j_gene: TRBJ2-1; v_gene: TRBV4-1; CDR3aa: CASSQGLYNEQFF
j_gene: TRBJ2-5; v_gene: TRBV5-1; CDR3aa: CASSLPAGGETQYF
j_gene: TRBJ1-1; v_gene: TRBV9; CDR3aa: CASSGQSTTEAFF
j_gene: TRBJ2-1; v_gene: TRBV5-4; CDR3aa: CASSLRLPNEQFF
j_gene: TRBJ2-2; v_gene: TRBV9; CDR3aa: CASSGGSNTGELFF
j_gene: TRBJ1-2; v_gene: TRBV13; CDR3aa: CASSREPQTLNYGYTF
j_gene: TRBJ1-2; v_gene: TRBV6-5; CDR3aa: CASSYGERRDRGYTF
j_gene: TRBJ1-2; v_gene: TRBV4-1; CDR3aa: CASSQGVRVGAGYTF
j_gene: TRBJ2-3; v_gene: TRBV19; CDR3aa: CATTGFGTDTQYF
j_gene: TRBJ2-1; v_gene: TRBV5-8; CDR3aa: CAMKGTWYNEQFF
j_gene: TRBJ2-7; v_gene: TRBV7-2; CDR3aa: CASSPRTSGREEQYF
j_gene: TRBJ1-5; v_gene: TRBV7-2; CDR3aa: CASSPTSGVNQPQHF
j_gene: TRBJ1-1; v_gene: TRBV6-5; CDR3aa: CASFQPVGDTEAFF
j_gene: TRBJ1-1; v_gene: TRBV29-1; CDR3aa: CSVATYLRNTEAFF
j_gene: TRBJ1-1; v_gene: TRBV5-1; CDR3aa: CASSFSGENTEAFF
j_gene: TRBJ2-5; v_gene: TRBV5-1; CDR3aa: CASQRDSGRETQYF
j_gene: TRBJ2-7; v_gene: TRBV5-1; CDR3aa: CASSAGGTGGTSREGLAW
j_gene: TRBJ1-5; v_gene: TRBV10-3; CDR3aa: CAISESGGNQPQHF
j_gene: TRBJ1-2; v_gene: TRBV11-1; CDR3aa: CASSLAGEANYGYTF
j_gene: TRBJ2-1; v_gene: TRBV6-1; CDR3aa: CASRMGDSYNEQFF
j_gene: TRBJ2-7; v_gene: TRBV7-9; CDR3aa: CASSLLSGHSSYEQYF